Listed here are 2 T cell receptor beta chains from one sample, sequenced in a study of relationships among human T cell subsets. TCR alpha and beta CDR3s were amplified from mRNA by semiquantitative ARM-PCR. ARM-PCR used tagged nested gene-specific primers, then communal superprimers for exponential amplification. Via MiXCR, TCRdb re-called the multiplex PCR reads, giving one row per CDR3 protein. This table has approximately 15,000 distinct CDR3 sequences, 62% appearing once. The specimen was total T cells sorted from blood. The receptors were gathered from a man aged 35 to 55 in good health.

This clonotype turned up a few times. The chain uses TRBV14 and TRBJ2-7, with D perhaps TRBD1 or TRBD2 (6 bases each). Trimming stripped 0 bases from V and 0 bases from J, with 21 bases between. CDR3 length equals 19 residues. Germline V CDR1 and CDR2: SGHDN, FVKESK. CDR3 coding DNA: TGTGCCAGCAGCCAAGATCTTAGGAGCACAGGGAGGAACTCCTACGAGCAGTACTTC. Translating gives CASSQDLRSTGRNSYEQYF.

The chain carries TRBV11-2 and TRBJ1-3; D unresolved. Germline V CDR1 and CDR2: SGHAT, FQNNGV. This CDR3 contains 11 residues. V lost 6 bases to trimming and J lost 1 base, with 1 base between them. The CDR3 protein is CASSSGNTIYF. Here the CDR3 DNA reads TGTGCCAGCAGTTCTGGAAACACCATATATTTT.